This T cell receptor beta chain was recovered during a study of human T cells and chemical hapten exposure. In the study overall: Epicutaneous patch tests delivered 0.01% DPC to the upper back, with evaluation at 6 days.

MiXCR, applied by TCRdb to the RACE reads, yields one record per CDR3 protein. The profile shows fewer than 80,000 distinct CDR3 sequences, about a tenth of them singletons. The CDR3 is 15 residues long. V lost 5 bases and J lost 3, with 17 bases in between. Germline CDR1 is LNHDA and CDR2 is SQIVND (reference sequence). Sample time point: patch test 2, 6 weeks after DPC sensitization. Treatment of the sample: therapeutic diphenylcyclopropenone sensitization with weekly scalp DPC. The sequencing here drew on whole blood, taken in connection with sensitization to the hapten diphenylcyclopropenone (DPC). The source of this sequence is a woman in her 50s with alopecia areata. Some clones in this sample may be carry-over from other donors' samples. The chain has TRBV19 and TRBJ2-7; TRBD1 might be the D (6 bases). CDR3 bases: TGTGCCAGTAGTCTCAGGAGGCAGGGGTTCTACGAGCAGTACTTC. Its translation: CASSLRRQGFYEQYF.